The T cell receptor (beta chain) under discussion was sequenced for a study of T-cell reconstitution after alpha-beta-depleted transplantation in children (dated by TCRdb to about 2016). With respect to the entire study: Using TCR repertoire profiling, the study followed T-cell immune reconstitution in a quantitative way in children after TCRalphabeta/CD19-depleted allogeneic hematopoietic cell transplantation. The investigation overall reported the following: In some patients, high TCRbeta diversity at day 60 was attributed to recipient T cells and intrathymic progenitors that had survived conditioning. About two months after transplant, the apparently early recovery of alphabetaT-cell counts reportedly depended on just several hundred clones that had expanded rapidly and came from non-depleted graft cells. Over subsequent months, a decline in hyperexpanded clone frequencies was noted, and after one year, T-cell counts and TCRbeta diversity were mostly ascribed to newly produced T cells.

Library method: PCR. Data came from an Illumina HiSeq 2500. TCR library preparation used molecular barcoding, with unique molecular identifiers applied to normalize quantification of the TCRbeta repertoire. TCRdb cleaned the public reads at Q25 with fastp, built clones with MiXCR and kept in-frame beta chains. CDR3 protein sequences are deduplicated, and each keeps its most common genes and DNA. This sample is represented by about 980,000 distinct CDR3 sequences; less than 30% of them were singletons. The ten largest clonotypes hold roughly 27% of the sample. From the germline V gene (reference sequence), CDR1 is DFQATT and CDR2 is SNEGSKA. The CDR3 holds 14 amino acids from the cysteine to the phenylalanine. Here the CDR3 DNA is all that survives: 42 bases in frame from base 1. Trimming takes 6 bases from V and 1 base from J, and the germline ends sit 16 bases apart. The treatment or condition label on this specimen signifies: allogeneic hematopoietic cell transplantation with graft depleted of TCRalphabeta T cells and CD19 B cells. TCRalphabeta/CD19-depleted allogeneic hematopoietic cell grafts were given to the transplant recipients, all of whom were children.

This clonotype was picked up a small number of times. The target of this receptor is not known. Per-nucleotide qualities are absent, and no much larger clonotype sits a single base away. The V and J genes are TRBV20-1 and TRBJ2-7; confidence is insufficient to name the D gene. This sample comprised PBMCs, mostly from graft donor cells, obtained 360 days after TCRalphabeta/CD19-depleted stem cell transplant. This clonotype originated in a boy under two years old who had a stem cell transplant for SCID, so the T cells may come from the graft donor. The bases are TGCAGTGCCAGTAGGGCAGCCAAATCCTACGAGCAGTACTTC. Its protein product is CSASRAAKSYEQYF.